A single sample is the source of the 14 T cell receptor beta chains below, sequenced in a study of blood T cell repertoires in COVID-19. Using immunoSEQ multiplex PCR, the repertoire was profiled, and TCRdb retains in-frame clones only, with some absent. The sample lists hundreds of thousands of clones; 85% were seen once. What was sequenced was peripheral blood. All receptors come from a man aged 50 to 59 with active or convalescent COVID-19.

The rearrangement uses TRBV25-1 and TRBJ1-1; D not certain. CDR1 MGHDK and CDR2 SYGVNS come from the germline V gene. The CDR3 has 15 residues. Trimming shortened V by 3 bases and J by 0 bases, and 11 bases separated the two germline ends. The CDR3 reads CASSDPGAMNTEAFF. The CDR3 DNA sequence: TGTGCCAGCAGTGATCCCGGTGCCATGAACACTGAAGCTTTCTTT.

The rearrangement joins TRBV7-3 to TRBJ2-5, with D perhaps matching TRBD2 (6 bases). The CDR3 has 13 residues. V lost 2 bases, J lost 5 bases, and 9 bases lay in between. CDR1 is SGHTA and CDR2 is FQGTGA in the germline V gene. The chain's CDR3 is CASSLAGSETQYF. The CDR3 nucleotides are TGTGCCAGCAGCTTAGCGGGATCGGAGACCCAGTACTTC. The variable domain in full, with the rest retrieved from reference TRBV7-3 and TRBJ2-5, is GAGVSQTPSNKVTEKGKYVELRCDPISGHTALYWYRQSLGQGPEFLIYFQGTGAADDSGLPNDRFFAVRPEGSVSTLKIQRTERGDSAVYLCASSLAGSETQYFGPGTRLLVL.

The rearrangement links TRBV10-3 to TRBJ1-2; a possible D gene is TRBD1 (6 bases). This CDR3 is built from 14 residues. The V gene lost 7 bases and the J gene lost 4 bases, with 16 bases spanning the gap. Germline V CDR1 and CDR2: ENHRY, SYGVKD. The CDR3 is CAIKYGRGTYGYTF. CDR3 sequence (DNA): TGTGCCATCAAGTACGGGAGGGGGACCTATGGCTACACCTTC.

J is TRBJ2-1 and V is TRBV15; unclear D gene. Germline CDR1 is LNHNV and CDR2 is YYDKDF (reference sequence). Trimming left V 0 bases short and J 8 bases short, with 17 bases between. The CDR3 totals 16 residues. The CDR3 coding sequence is TGTGCCACCAGCAGAGATGATCGAACATTTGATCATGAGCAGTTCTTC. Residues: CATSRDDRTFDHEQFF.

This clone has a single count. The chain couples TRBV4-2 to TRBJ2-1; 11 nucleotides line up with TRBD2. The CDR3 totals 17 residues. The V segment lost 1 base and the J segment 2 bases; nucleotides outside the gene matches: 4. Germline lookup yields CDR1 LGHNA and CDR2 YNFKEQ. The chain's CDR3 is CASSQVGTSGAYNEQFF. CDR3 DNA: TGTGCCAGCAGCCAAGTAGGGACTAGCGGCGCCTACAATGAGCAGTTCTTC.

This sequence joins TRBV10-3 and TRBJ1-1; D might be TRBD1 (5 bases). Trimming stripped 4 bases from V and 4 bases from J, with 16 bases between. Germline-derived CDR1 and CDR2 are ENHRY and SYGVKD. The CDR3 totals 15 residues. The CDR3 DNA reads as TGTGCCATCAGTGGGGCGGGGGGGTATGGCACTGAAGCTTTCTTT. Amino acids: CAISGAGGYGTEAFF.

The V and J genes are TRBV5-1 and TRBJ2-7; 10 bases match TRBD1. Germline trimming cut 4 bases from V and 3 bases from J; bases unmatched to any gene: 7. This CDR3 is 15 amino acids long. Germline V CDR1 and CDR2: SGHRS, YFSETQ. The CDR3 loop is CASSAQDRGDYEQYF. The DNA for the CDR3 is TGCGCCAGCAGCGCACAGGACAGGGGGGACTACGAGCAGTACTTC.

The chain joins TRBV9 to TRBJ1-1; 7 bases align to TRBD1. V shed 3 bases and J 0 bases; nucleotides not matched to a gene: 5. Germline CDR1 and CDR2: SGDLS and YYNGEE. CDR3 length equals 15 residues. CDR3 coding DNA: TGTGCCAGCAGCGCCAGACAGGGAATGAACACTGAAGCTTTCTTT. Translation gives CASSARQGMNTEAFF. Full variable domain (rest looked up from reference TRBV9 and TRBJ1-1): DSGVTQTPKHLITATGQRVTLRCSPRSGDLSVYWYQQSLDQGLQFLIQYYNGEERAKGNILERFSAQQFPDLHSELNLSSLELGDSALYFCASSARQGMNTEAFFGQGTRLTVV.

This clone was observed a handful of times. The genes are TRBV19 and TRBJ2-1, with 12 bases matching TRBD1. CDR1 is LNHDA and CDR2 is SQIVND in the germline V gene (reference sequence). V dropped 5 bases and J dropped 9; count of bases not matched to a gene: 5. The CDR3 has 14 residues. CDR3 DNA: TGTGCCAGTAGTGTGGGACAGGGGGCTGGTGAGCAGTTCTTC. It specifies CASSVGQGAGEQFF.

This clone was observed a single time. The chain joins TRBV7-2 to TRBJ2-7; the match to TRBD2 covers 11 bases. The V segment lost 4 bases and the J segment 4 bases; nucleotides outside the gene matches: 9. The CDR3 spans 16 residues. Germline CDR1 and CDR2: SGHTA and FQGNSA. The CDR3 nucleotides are TGTGCCAGCAGCTCCTATAGCGGGAGGGGTTCGTACGAGCAGTACTTC. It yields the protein CASSSYSGRGSYEQYF.

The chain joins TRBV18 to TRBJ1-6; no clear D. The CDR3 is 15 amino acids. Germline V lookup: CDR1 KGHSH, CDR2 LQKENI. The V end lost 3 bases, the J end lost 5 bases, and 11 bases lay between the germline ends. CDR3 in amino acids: CASSPSVPDNSPLHF. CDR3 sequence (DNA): TGTGCCAGCTCACCCTCCGTCCCGGATAATTCACCCCTCCACTTT. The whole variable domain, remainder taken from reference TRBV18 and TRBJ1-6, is NAGVMQNPRHLVRRRGQEARLRCSPMKGHSHVYWYRQLPEEGLKFMVYLQKENIIDESGMPKERFSAEFPKEGPSILRIQQVVRGDSAAYFCASSPSVPDNSPLHFGNGTRLTVT.

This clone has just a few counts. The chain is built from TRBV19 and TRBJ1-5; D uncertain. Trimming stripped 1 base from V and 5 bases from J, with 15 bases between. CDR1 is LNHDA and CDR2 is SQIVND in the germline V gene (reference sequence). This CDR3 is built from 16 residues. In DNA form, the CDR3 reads TGTGCCAGTAGTATAGTAGGAGGGTACGGTGATCAGCCCCAGCATTTT. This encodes CASSIVGGYGDQPQHF.

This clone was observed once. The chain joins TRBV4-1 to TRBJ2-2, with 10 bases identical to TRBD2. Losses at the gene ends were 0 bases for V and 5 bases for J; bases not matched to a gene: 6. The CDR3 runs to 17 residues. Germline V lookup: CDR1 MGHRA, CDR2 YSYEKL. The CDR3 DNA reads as TGCGCCAGCAGCCAAGAAGGAGCGGGAGGGCGGACCGGGGAGCTGTTTTTT. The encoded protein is CASSQEGAGGRTGELFF.

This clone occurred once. As DNA, the CDR3 is TGTGCCAGCAGTTACGATGGACAGGGGAATCAGCCCCAGCATTTT. Its translation: CASSYDGQGNQPQHF. This sequence joins TRBV6-5 and TRBJ1-5; 9 bases match TRBD1. V shed 2 bases and J 4 bases; nucleotides not matched to a gene: 3. The germline V gene has CDR1 MNHEY and CDR2 SVGAGI. The CDR3 is 15 amino acids.